This TCR beta chain emerged from a study of cytomegalovirus exposure and HLA in healthy donors. Looked up from germline, CDR1 is SNHLY and CDR2 is FYNNEI. This CDR3 contains 15 residues. Trimming took 7 bases from V and 3 from J; bases not matched to a gene: 10. PCR primers comprised 60 Vbeta and 13 Jbeta primers. Libraries were prepared by immunoSEQ multiplex PCR; TCRdb keeps only in-frame clonotypes and omits some of them. The table includes 150,000 to 200,000 clones, around 79% detected once. This TCR was recovered from a woman aged 45 to 65 in good health and CMV-seronegative. The sample taken for sequencing was PBMCs. The V and J genes are TRBV2 and TRBJ2-7; 9 bases are shared with TRBD2. The CDR3 region is CASIGAGGPNYEQYF. CDR3 nucleotide sequence: TGTGCCAGCATAGGGGCGGGAGGGCCAAACTACGAGCAGTACTTC. Full variable domain (missing parts from reference TRBV2 and TRBJ2-7): EPEVTQTPSHQVTQMGQEVILRCVPISNHLYFYWYRQILGQKVEFLVSFYNNEISEKSEIFDDQFSVERPDGSNFTLKIRSTKLEDSAMYFCASIGAGGPNYEQYFGPGTRLTVT.